Below are 16 T cell receptor beta chains sequenced from a single sample in a study of T-cell memory formation after mild COVID-19. TCRdb called the 5' RACE reads again in MiXCR, with one record for every CDR3 protein. The sample records fewer than 350,000 distinct CDR3 sequences, 15% being singletons. The sample was PBMCs or a T cell subset sorted from them (not recorded which). The receptors come from a man between 18 and 29 years old who had mild COVID-19 (a few samples of this study predate the infection). Cell type and time point are not known.

This clonotype was seen a few times. V and J are TRBV7-2 and TRBJ1-2; D is possibly TRBD1 (6 bases). Per germline, CDR1 SGHTA and CDR2 FQGNSA. This CDR3 comprises 15 residues. The V end was cut by 1 base, the J end by 7 bases, with 16 bases between. CDR3 nucleotides: TGTGCCAGCAGCTTAGTTGTCAGGGGCGATGGTGGCTACACCTTC. This codes for CASSLVVRGDGGYTF. The entire variable domain, with the rest obtained from reference TRBV7-2 and TRBJ1-2, is as follows: GAGVSQSPSNKVTEKGKDVELRCDPISGHTALYWYRQSLGQGLEFLIYFQGNSAPDKSGLPSDRFSAERTGGSVSTLTIQRTQQEDSAVYLCASSLVVRGDGGYTFGSGTRLTVV.

The gene calls are TRBV6-2 or TRBV6-3 and TRBJ2-7, with a weak D call TRBD1 (5 bases). The germline V and J ends were trimmed by 6 bases and 6 bases, with 12 bases remaining between them. From germline, CDR1 is MNHEY and CDR2 SVGEGT. The CDR3 has 12 residues. CDR3: CASSSGHLEQYF. The CDR3 DNA reads TGTGCCAGCAGCAGTGGACATCTCGAGCAGTACTTC.

The rearrangement links TRBV4-3 to TRBJ1-4, with D possibly TRBD1 on 6 matching bases. CDR1 is LGHNA, CDR2 YSLEER, per germline. The CDR3 spans 16 residues. Deletions cut 5 bases from V and 2 bases from J, with 15 bases between. The CDR3 loop is CASSGQGIGTNEKLFF. CDR3 DNA: TGCGCCAGCAGCGGCCAGGGGATAGGCACTAATGAAAAACTGTTTTTT.

This clonotype was seen a handful of times. J is TRBJ2-7 and V is TRBV6-6; maybe TRBD2 (5 bases). The germline V gene has CDR1 MNHNY and CDR2 SVGAGI (reference sequence). The CDR3 spans 11 residues. Trimming cost V 6 bases and J 4 bases, with 7 bases left between them. The DNA of the CDR3 is TGTGCCAGCAGCACGGGATACGAGCAGTACTTC. Its protein is CASSTGYEQYF.

The CDR3 reads CASSPGQGGALGETQYF. The CDR3 nucleotides are TGTGCCAGCAGCCCGGGACAGGGAGGGGCTCTAGGAGAGACCCAGTACTTC. The chain links TRBV11-3 to TRBJ2-5, with 9 bases aligning to TRBD1. The CDR3 sequence is 17 residues long. Trimming at V came to 5 bases and at J to 4 bases, leaving 14 bases not matched to a gene. CDR1 is SGHNT and CDR2 is YENEEA in the germline V gene.

This clonotype occurred once. The gene calls are TRBV2 and TRBJ2-2; TRBD1 aligns across 7 bases. After removal of 4 bases from V and 1 base from J, the junction contained 0 bases not matched to a gene. The CDR3 totals 14 residues. Germline CDR1 is SNHLY and CDR2 is FYNNEI. CDR3 nucleotide sequence: TGTGCCAGCAGTGGGGACAGGAACACCGGGGAGCTGTTTTTT. This translates into CASSGDRNTGELFF.

The chain recombines TRBV5-1 with TRBJ1-1, with a weak D call TRBD1 (6 bases). Trimming left V 3 bases short and J 0 bases short, with 12 bases between. In germline, CDR1 is SGHRS, CDR2 YFSETQ. The CDR3 is 15 amino acids. CDR3 sequence (DNA): TGCGCCAGCAGCTGGGGGCAGGGCTTGAACACTGAAGCTTTCTTT. Its translation: CASSWGQGLNTEAFF.

There are many counts of this clonotype. The chain has TRBV15 and TRBJ2-3; TRBD2 matches at 12 bases. V lost 1 base to trimming and J lost 5 bases; unmatched junction nucleotides: 1. This CDR3 contains 15 residues. Germline CDR1 and CDR2: LNHNV and YYDKDF (reference sequence). CDR3 sequence reads: CATSRVLAGGDTQYF. The CDR3 coding sequence is TGTGCCACCAGCAGAGTACTAGCGGGGGGAGATACGCAGTATTTT.

The chain couples TRBV12-3 or TRBV12-4 to TRBJ1-1; the match to TRBD1 covers 7 bases. V lost 5 bases and J lost 4; bases outside the gene matches: 4. This CDR3 is 13 amino acids long. This chain's CDR3 is CASSAPGGTEAFF. CDR3 nucleotides: TGTGCCAGCAGTGCGCCAGGGGGCACTGAAGCTTTCTTT.

V and J are TRBV11-2 and TRBJ2-1, with D tentatively TRBD1 (6 bases). The germline CDR1 and CDR2 sequences are SGHAT and FQNNGV. With 3 bases removed from V and 8 bases from J, the gap between germline ends came to 11 bases. CDR3 length: 13 amino acids. CDR3 bases: TGTGCCAGCAGCTTTGTTAGGACAGATGAGCAGTTCTTC. Encoded protein: CASSFVRTDEQFF.

The rearrangement links TRBV2 to TRBJ1-6, with 9 nucleotides matching TRBD1. CDR1 and CDR2 from the germline V gene are SNHLY and FYNNEI. This CDR3 contains 15 residues. Germline trimming cut 6 bases from V and 10 bases from J; bases unmatched to any gene: 10. CDR3 loop: CASSGRDRVISPLHF. As DNA, the CDR3 is TGTGCCAGCAGCGGGCGGGACAGGGTCATATCACCCCTCCACTTT.

The chain combines TRBV7-2 with TRBJ2-1; 7 positions agree with TRBD1. Unmatched junction bases numbered 11, after V lost 7 bases and J lost 8 bases. Germline V gene lookup returns CDR1 SGHTA and CDR2 FQGNSA. The CDR3 totals 14 residues. The CDR3 sequence is CASTLYRGRYEQFF. The CDR3 DNA reads as TGTGCCAGCACCCTCTACAGGGGCCGCTATGAGCAGTTCTTC.

This clonotype was recorded a few times. The chain employs TRBV4-1 and TRBJ2-3, with D perhaps TRBD2 (5 bases). The CDR3 sequence is 17 residues long. CDR1 and CDR2 (germline): MGHRA, YSYEKL. V shed 0 bases and J shed 5 bases, with 18 bases lying between them. The CDR3 DNA reads TGCGCCAGCAGCCAAGATCCCAGTCCCTCCGGGGAAGATACGCAGTATTTT. It is translated as CASSQDPSPSGEDTQYF.

This clonotype was observed a few times. The rearrangement uses TRBV28 and TRBJ2-3, with D maybe TRBD2 (6 bases). Germline CDR1 reads MDHEN; CDR2 reads SYDVKM. The CDR3 length is 20 residues. Trimming removed 4 bases at V and 0 bases at J, with 26 bases between. The CDR3 reads CASSSPRRDSKFSSTDTQYF. CDR3 coding DNA: TGTGCCAGCAGTTCCCCTCGCCGGGACTCCAAATTCTCTAGCACAGATACGCAGTATTTT.

The chain links TRBV11-1 to TRBJ1-1; D uncertain. Germline V CDR1 and CDR2: SGHAT, FQDESV (reference sequence). V lost 5 bases and J lost 7, with 14 bases in between. This CDR3 region has 13 residues. The CDR3 reads CASSEWLGNEAFF. CDR3 in DNA: TGTGCCAGCAGCGAGTGGCTGGGTAATGAAGCTTTCTTT. Supplemented by reference TRBV11-1 and TRBJ1-1, the full variable domain reads EAEVAQSPRYKITEKSQAVAFWCDPISGHATLYWYRQILGQGPELLVQFQDESVVDDSQLPKDRFSAERLKGVDSTLKIQPAELGDSAMYLCASSEWLGNEAFFGQGTRLTVV.

This clonotype turned up a few times. J is TRBJ2-2 and V is TRBV7-6; unclear D gene. The CDR3 consists of 14 residues. The V gene lost 2 bases and the J gene lost 8 bases, with 12 bases spanning the gap. Germline CDR1 is SGHVS and CDR2 is FNYEAQ. Written as DNA, the CDR3 is TGTGCCAGCAGCTTAAACATTGGCCGAGGGGAGCTGTTTTTT. This encodes CASSLNIGRGELFF.